What follows is one T cell receptor beta chain and its context. This clonotype was counted at least ten times. The clone's antigen remains unknown. No per-base quality is available; no much larger clone lies one base away. This specimen comes from a study of early T cells in non-severe SARS-CoV-2 infection (dated by TCRdb to the early 2020s). Describing the broader study: TCR sequencing used bulk RNA from unsorted whole blood, so alpha and beta chains could not be paired.

The paper's findings and limits, for the study overall: VDJdb matching was skewed toward anti-spike CD8 responses, so virus-specific expansions were likely underestimated and private and CD4 specificities were missed.

Set within a cohort of healthcare workers in London, UK, this nested case-control study involved weekly PCR testing of nasopharyngeal swabs along with blood sampling. Between 23 and 31 March 2020, the week of the UK lockdown, healthcare workers were enrolled and then followed up weekly for as long as 16 weeks. The library was obtained by 5' RACE. Sequencing relied on a NextSeq 500. The TCR library protocol attached unique molecular identifiers to individual cDNA molecules to correct for sequencing error and PCR bias. Both TCR alpha and beta chains were sequenced, and tight co-correlation was observed between alpha and beta sequence abundances in each sample. The study's own analysis went as follows. Decombinator V4 was used to annotate TCR sequences for V gene, J gene and CDR3. TCRs were defined as expanded if a significant change between any two time points was detected under a Poisson model with p below 0.0001. TCR abundances were normalised to the total number of TCRs sequenced in each sample and reported as counts per million. TRAV1-2 paired with TRAJ12, TRAJ20 or TRAJ33 defined MAIT TCRs, while TRAV10 paired with TRAJ18 defined iNKT TCRs. VDJdb, accessed 1 November 2021, was searched for CMV, EBV and SARS-CoV-2 annotated TCRs, excluding TCRs annotated for multiple antigens. TCRdb's own reprocessing of the public reads used fastp at Q25 and MiXCR and kept productive beta chains. Each entry is one CDR3 protein sequence, shown with its most common DNA and genes. The V and J calls were not made by the authors but by TCRdb's processing. The sample has roughly 57,000 distinct CDR3 sequences on record, 13% of them singletons. About 9.3% of the sample comes from the top ten.

The CDR3 measures 11 amino acids from cysteine to phenylalanine. The CDR3 DNA has 33 bases and is translated from base 1. According to the germline V gene, CDR1 reads MNHNS and CDR2 reads SASEGT. V lost 8 bases and J lost 3 bases; the stretch between them is 5 bases long. This specimen consisted of whole blood, obtained at baseline. The sequence was collected from an adult who was a healthcare worker with PCR-confirmed SARS-CoV-2 infection or an uninfected control (not recorded which). The chain was built from TRBV6-1 and TRBJ1-5, with no D gene named confidently. DNA sequence: TGTGCCAGCCCCACCAATCAGCCCCAGCATTTT. The resulting protein is CASPTNQPQHF.